Each of the 7 T cell receptor beta chains below was sequenced from the same sample in a study of T cell repertoires in ileal Crohn's disease. TCRdb's table, derived via immunoSEQ multiplex PCR, lists solely in-frame clones and lacks some. The sample includes about 6,500 clones, roughly 74% of them seen just once. The material sequenced was ileal tissue. These receptors all come from an adult with Crohn's disease.

This clone showed up just once. The chain combines TRBV18 with TRBJ2-1; 9 bases map to TRBD1. V shed 2 bases and J 8 bases; nucleotides not matched to a gene: 1. Germline values: CDR1 KGHSH, CDR2 LQKENI. CDR3 length equals 13 residues. The CDR3 DNA sequence: TGTGCCAGCTCACCAAGGACAGGGGATGAGCAGTTCTTC. Amino acid sequence: CASSPRTGDEQFF.

CDR3 in DNA: TGTGCCAGCAGCTTAGGTCTTCGAGGGCTTATCGGGGAGACCCAGTACTTC. As protein: CASSLGLRGLIGETQYF. The gene calls are TRBV7-9 and TRBJ2-5; maybe TRBD2 (5 bases). The CDR3 extends over 17 amino acids. V lost 1 base and J lost 5, with 20 bases in between. CDR1 and CDR2 from the germline V gene are SEHNR and FQNEAQ (reference sequence). Full variable domain (missing parts from reference TRBV7-9 and TRBJ2-5): DTGVSQNPRHKITKRGQNVTFRCDPISEHNRLYWYRQTLGQGPEFLTYFQNEAQLEKSRLLSDRFSAERPKGSFSTLEIQRTEQGDSAMYLCASSLGLRGLIGETQYFGPGTRLLVL.

This clone occurred a few times. The chain is built from TRBV5-1 and TRBJ2-3; TRBD2 agrees at 12 bases. V lost 4 bases to trimming and J lost 0 bases; unmatched junction nucleotides: 6. Germline CDR1 is SGHRS and CDR2 is YFSETQ. CDR3 length equals 17 residues. Here the CDR3 reads CASSPTSGGPSTDTQYF. The CDR3 DNA follows: TGCGCCAGCAGCCCTACTAGCGGGGGGCCTAGCACAGATACGCAGTATTTT.

The chain links TRBV14 to TRBJ2-3; D is perhaps TRBD1 (6 bases). Germline V lookup: CDR1 SGHDN, CDR2 FVKESK. Trimming removed 1 base at V and 2 bases at J, with 13 bases between. This CDR3 region has 16 residues. CDR3 coding DNA: TGTGCCAGCAGCCAAGGACAGGCTACCTTCACAGATACGCAGTATTTT. Its protein product is CASSQGQATFTDTQYF.

DNA for the CDR3: TGTGCCAGCAGCGGCGGGGGGGGGCTTTATCAGCCCCAGCATTTT. This gives the protein CASSGGGGLYQPQHF. The V gene is TRBV7-2, the J gene TRBJ1-5; D perhaps matches TRBD1 (6 bases). Trimming shortened V by 5 bases and J by 5 bases, and 16 bases separated the two germline ends. This CDR3 contains 15 residues. CDR1 is SGHTA and CDR2 is FQGNSA in the germline V gene.

This clone was observed a single time. Written as DNA, the CDR3 is TGTGCCAGCAACCTACAGGGGACTGATGGCTACACCTTC. Its translation: CASNLQGTDGYTF. The J gene is TRBJ1-2, the V gene TRBV2; 7 positions agree with TRBD1. J lost 6 bases, V lost 7 bases, and 8 bases had no gene match. Germline assignment: CDR1 SNHLY and CDR2 FYNNEI. CDR3 length equals 13 residues.

This chain links TRBV19 with TRBJ1-1; 8 nucleotides align to TRBD1. CDR1 LNHDA and CDR2 SQIVND come from the germline V gene (reference sequence). Unmatched junction bases numbered 8, after V lost 4 bases and J lost 4 bases. The CDR3 runs 15 residues. This CDR3 reads CASSTLATGGTEAFF. CDR3 nucleotides: TGTGCCAGTAGTACCCTCGCTACAGGGGGCACTGAAGCTTTCTTT.